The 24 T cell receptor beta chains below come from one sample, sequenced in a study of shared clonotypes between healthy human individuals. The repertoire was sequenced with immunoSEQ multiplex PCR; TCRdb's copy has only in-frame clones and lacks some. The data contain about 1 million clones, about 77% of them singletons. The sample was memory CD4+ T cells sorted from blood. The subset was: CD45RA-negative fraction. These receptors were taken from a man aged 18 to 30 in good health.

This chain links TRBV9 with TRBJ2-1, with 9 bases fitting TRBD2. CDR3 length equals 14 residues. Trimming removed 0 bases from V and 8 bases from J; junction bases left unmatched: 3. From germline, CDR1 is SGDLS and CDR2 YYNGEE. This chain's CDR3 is CASSVGGGAHEQFF. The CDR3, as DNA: TGTGCCAGCAGCGTAGGCGGGGGGGCCCATGAGCAGTTCTTC.

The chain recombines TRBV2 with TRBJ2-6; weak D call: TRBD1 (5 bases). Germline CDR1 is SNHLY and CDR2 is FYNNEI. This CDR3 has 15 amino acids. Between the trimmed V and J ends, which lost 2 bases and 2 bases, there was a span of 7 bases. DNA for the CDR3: TGTGCCAGCAGTGAACAGGGCGCTGGGGCCAACGTCCTGACTTTC. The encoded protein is CASSEQGAGANVLTF.

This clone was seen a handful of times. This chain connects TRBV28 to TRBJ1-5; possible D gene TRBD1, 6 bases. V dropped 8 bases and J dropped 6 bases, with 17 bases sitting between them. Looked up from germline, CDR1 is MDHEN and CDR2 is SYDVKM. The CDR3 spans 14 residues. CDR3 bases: TGTGCCAGCGCCCCGGGGGGCGCGAGTCAGCCCCAGCATTTT. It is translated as CASAPGGASQPQHF.

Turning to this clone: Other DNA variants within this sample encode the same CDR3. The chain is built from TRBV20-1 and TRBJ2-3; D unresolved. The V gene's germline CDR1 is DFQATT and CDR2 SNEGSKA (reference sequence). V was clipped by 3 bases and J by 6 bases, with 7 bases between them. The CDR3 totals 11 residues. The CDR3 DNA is TGCAGTGCTAGTTTGGGGGATACGCAGTATTTT. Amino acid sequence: CSASLGDTQYF.

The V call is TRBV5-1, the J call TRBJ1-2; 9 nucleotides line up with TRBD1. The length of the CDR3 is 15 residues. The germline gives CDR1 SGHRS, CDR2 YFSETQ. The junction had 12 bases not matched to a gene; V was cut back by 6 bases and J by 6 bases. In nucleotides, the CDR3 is TGCGCCAGCACCCCCTACACAGGGGGCAGGGATGGCTACACCTTC. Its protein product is CASTPYTGGRDGYTF. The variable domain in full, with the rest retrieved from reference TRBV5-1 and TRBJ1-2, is KAGVTQTPRYLIKTRGQQVTLSCSPISGHRSVSWYQQTPGQGLQFLFEYFSETQRNKGNFPGRFSGRQFSNSRSEMNVSTLELGDSALYLCASTPYTGGRDGYTFGSGTRLTVV.

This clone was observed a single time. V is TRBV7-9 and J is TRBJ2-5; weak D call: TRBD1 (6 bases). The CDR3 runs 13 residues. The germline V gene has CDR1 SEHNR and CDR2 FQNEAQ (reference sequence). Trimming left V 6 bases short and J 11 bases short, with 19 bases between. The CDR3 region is CASRAGTSSEQYF. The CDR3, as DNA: TGTGCCAGCAGGGCCGGGACATCCTCTGAGCAGTACTTC.

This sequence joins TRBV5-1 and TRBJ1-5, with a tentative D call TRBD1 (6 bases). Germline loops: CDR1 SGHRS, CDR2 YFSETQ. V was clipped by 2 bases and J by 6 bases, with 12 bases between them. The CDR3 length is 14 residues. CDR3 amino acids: CASSFRGMGQPQHF. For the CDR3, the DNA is TGCGCCAGCAGCTTCAGGGGTATGGGTCAGCCCCAGCATTTT.

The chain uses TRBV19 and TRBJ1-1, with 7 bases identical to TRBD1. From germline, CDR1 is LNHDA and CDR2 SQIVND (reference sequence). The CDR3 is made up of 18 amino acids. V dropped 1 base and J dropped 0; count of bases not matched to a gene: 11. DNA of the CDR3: TGTGCCAGTAGTATAGCCGGACAGGTAGTACCAATGAACACTGAAGCTTTCTTT. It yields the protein CASSIAGQVVPMNTEAFF.

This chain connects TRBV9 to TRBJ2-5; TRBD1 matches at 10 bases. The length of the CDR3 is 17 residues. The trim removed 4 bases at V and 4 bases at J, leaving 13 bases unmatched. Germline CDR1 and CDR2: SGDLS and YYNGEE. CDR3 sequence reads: CASSSGTGELPGETQYF. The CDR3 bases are TGTGCCAGCAGCTCCGGGACAGGGGAACTACCAGGAGAGACCCAGTACTTC.

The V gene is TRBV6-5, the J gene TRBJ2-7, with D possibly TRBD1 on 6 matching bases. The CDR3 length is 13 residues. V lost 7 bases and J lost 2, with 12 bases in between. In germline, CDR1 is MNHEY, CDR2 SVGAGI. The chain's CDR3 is CASTPPGAYEQYF. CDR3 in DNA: TGTGCCAGCACTCCTCCAGGGGCCTACGAGCAGTACTTC.

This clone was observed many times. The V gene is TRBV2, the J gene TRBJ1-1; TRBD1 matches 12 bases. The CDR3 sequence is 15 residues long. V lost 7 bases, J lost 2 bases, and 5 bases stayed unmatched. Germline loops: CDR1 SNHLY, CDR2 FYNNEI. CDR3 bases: TGTGCCAGCACCGGGGACAGGGGGCGAAACACTGAAGCTTTCTTT. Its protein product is CASTGDRGRNTEAFF.

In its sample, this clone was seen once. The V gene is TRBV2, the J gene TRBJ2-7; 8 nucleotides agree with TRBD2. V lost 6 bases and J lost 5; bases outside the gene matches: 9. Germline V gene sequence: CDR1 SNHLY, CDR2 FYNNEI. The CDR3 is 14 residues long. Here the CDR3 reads CASRRGGLGDEQYF. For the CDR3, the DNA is TGTGCCAGCAGGAGGGGGGGACTAGGGGACGAGCAGTACTTC.

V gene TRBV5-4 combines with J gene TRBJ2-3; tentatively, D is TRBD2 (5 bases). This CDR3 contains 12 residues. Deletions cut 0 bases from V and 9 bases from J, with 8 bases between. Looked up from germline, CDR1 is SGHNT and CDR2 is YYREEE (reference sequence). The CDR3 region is CASSLGTGTQYF. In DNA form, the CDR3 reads TGTGCCAGCAGCTTGGGCACGGGGACGCAGTATTTT. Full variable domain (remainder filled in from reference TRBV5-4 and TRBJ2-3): ETGVTQSPTHLIKTRGQQVTLRCSSQSGHNTVSWYQQALGQGPQFIFQYYREEENGRGNFPPRFSGLQFPNYSSELNVNALELDDSALYLCASSLGTGTQYFGPGTRLTVL.

CDR3 in amino acids: CASSPDGPGTGSGNTIYF. CDR3 coding DNA: TGTGCCAGCTCACCTGACGGACCGGGCACGGGCTCTGGAAACACCATATATTTT. The chain employs TRBV18 and TRBJ1-3; D gene ambiguous. This CDR3 spans 18 amino acids. Trimming pared 3 bases from V and 0 bases from J, leaving 18 bases between. CDR1 KGHSH and CDR2 LQKENI come from the germline V gene.

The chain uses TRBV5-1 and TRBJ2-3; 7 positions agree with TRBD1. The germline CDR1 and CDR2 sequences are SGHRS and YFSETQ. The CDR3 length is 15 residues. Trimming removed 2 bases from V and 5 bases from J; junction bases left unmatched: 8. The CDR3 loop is CASSFVTGAQDTQYF. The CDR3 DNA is TGCGCCAGCAGCTTCGTCACAGGGGCGCAAGATACGCAGTATTTT.

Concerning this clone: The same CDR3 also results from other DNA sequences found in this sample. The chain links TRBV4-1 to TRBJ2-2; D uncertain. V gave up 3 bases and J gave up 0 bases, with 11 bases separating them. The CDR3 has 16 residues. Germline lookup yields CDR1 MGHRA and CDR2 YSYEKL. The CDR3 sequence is CASSQEPGPNTGELFF. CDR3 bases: TGCGCCAGCAGCCAGGAACCGGGCCCGAACACCGGGGAGCTGTTTTTT.

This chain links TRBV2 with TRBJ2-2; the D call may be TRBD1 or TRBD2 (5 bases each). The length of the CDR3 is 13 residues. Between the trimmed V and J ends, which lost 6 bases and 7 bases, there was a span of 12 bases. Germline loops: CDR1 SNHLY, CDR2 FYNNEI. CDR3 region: CASRGTLIGELFF. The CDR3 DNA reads TGTGCCAGCAGGGGGACGCTGATCGGGGAGCTGTTTTTT.

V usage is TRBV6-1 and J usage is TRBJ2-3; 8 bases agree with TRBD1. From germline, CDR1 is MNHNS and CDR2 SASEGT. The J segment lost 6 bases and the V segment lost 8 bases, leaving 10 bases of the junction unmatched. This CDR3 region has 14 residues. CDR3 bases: TGTGCCAGCTCCTTGTCAGGGGGCGAGGATACGCAGTATTTT. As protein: CASSLSGGEDTQYF.

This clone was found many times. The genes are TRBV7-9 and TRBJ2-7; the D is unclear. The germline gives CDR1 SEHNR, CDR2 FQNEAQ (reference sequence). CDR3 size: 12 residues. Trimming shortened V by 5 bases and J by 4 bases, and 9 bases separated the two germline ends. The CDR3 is CASSPFGYEQYF. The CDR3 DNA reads TGTGCCAGCAGCCCCTTTGGTTACGAGCAGTACTTC. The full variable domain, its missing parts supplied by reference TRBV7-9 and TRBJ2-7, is DTGVSQNPRHKITKRGQNVTFRCDPISEHNRLYWYRQTLGQGPEFLTYFQNEAQLEKSRLLSDRFSAERPKGSFSTLEIQRTEQGDSAMYLCASSPFGYEQYFGPGTRLTVT.

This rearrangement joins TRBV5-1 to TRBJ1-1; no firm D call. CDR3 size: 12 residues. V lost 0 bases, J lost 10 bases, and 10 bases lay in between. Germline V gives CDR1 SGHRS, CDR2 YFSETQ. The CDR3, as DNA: TGCGCCAGCAGCTTGGACCGGGCGAGAGCTTTCTTT. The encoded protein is CASSLDRARAFF.

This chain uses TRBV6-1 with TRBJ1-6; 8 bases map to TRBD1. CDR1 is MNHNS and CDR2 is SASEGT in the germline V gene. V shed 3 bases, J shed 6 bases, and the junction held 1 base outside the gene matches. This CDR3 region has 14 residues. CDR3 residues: CASSDGQGNSPLHF. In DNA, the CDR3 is TGTGCCAGCAGTGATGGACAGGGTAATTCACCCCTCCACTTT.

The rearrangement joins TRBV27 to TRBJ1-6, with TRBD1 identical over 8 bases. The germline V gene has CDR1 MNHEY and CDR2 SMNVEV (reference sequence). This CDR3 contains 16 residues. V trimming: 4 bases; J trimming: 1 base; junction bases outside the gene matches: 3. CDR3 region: CASSSRQGSYNSPLHF. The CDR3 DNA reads TGTGCCAGCAGTTCCCGACAGGGGTCCTATAATTCACCCCTCCACTTT.

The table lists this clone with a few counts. CDR3 amino acids: CASSLGQGAITEAFF. Written as DNA, the CDR3 is TGTGCCAGTAGCCTGGGGCAGGGGGCTATTACTGAAGCTTTCTTT. This rearrangement joins TRBV19 to TRBJ1-1; 8 bases agree with TRBD1. J was trimmed by 5 bases and V by 6 bases; bases with no gene match: 11. This CDR3 has 15 amino acids. Germline CDR1 reads LNHDA; CDR2 reads SQIVND (reference sequence). Combining the CDR3 with reference TRBV19 and TRBJ1-1 gives the whole variable domain DGGITQSPKYLFRKEGQNVTLSCEQNLNHDAMYWYRQDPGQGLRLIYYSQIVNDFQKGDIAEGYSVSREKKESFPLTVTSAQKNPTAFYLCASSLGQGAITEAFFGQGTRLTVV.

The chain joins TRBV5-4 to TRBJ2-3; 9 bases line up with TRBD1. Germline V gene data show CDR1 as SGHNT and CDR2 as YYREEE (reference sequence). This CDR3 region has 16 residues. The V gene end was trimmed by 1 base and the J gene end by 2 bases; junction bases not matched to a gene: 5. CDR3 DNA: TGTGCCAGCAGCTTGAAGGGACAGGGAATCACAGATACGCAGTATTTT. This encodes CASSLKGQGITDTQYF. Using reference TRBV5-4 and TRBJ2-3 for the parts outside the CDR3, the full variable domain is ETGVTQSPTHLIKTRGQQVTLRCSSQSGHNTVSWYQQALGQGPQFIFQYYREEENGRGNFPPRFSGLQFPNYSSELNVNALELDDSALYLCASSLKGQGITDTQYFGPGTRLTVL.